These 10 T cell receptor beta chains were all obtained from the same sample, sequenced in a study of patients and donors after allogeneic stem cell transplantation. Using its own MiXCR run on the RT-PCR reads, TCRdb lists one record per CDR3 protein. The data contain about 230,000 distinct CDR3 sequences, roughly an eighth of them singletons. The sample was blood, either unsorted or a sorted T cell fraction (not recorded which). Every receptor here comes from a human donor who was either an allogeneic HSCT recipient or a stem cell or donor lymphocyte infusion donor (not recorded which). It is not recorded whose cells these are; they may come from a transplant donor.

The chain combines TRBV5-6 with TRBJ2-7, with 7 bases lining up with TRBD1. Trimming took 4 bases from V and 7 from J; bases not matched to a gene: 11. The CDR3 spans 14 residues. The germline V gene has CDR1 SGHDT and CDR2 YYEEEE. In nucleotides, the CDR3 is TGTGCCAGCAGCCGGGTAGGGGGCACGGGGGAGCAGTACTTC. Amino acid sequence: CASSRVGGTGEQYF.

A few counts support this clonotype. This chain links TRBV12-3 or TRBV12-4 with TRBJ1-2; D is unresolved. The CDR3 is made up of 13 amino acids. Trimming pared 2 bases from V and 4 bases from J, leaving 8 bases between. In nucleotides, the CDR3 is TGTGCCAGCAGTTTACAGGCGGGCTATGGCTACACCTTC. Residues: CASSLQAGYGYTF.

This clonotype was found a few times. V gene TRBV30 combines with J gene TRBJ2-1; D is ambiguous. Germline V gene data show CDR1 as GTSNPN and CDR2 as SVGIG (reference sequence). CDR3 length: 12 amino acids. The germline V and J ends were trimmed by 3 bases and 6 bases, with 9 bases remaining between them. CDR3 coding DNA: TGTGCCTGGAGGGGAAGCTTCAATGAGCAGTTCTTC. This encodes CAWRGSFNEQFF.

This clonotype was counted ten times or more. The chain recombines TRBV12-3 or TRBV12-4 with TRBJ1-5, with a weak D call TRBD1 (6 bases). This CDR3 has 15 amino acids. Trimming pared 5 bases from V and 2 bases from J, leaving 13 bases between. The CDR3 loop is CASSRPGDGNQPQHF. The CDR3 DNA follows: TGTGCCAGCAGTAGACCAGGGGATGGCAATCAGCCCCAGCATTTT.

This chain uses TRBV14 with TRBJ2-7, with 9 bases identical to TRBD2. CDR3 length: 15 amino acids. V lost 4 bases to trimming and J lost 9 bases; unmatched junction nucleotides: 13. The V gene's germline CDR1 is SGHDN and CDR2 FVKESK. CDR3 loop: CASSLVLAGEAGQYF. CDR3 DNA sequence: TGTGCCAGCAGCCTCGTATTAGCGGGGGAGGCGGGGCAGTACTTC.

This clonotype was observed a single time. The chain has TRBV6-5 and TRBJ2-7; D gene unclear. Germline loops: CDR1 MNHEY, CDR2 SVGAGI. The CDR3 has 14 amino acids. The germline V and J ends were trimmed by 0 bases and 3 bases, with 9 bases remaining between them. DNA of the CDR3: TGTGCCAGCAGTTACTCGACCTTTAGCTACGAGCAGTACTTC. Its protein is CASSYSTFSYEQYF.

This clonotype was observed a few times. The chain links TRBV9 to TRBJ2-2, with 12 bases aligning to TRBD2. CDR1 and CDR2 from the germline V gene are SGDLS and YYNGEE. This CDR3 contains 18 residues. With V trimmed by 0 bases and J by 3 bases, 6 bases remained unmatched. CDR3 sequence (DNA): TGTGCCAGCAGCGTAGGTCTAGCGGGGGGGGGACACACCGGGGAGCTGTTTTTT. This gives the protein CASSVGLAGGGHTGELFF.

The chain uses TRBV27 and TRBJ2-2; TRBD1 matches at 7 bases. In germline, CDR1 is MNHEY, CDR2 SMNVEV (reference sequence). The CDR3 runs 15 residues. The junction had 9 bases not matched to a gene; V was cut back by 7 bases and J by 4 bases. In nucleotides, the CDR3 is TGTGCCAGCACCCTGGTTTCAGGGGGCACCGGGGAGCTGTTTTTT. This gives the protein CASTLVSGGTGELFF.

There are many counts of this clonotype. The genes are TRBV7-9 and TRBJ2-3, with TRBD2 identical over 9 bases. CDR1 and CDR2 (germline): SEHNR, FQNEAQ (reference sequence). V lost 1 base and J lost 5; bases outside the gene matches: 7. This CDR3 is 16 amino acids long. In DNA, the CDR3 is TGTGCCAGCAGCTTAGGAGCGGGGGGTCTACAAGATACGCAGTATTTT. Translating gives CASSLGAGGLQDTQYF.

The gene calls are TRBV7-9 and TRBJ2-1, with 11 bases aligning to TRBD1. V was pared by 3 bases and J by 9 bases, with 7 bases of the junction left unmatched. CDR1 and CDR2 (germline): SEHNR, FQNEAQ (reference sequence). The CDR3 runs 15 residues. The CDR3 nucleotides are TGTGCCAGCAGCTTGGGACAGGGGGTATCGGGTGAGCAGTTCTTC. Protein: CASSLGQGVSGEQFF.